The 21 T cell receptor beta chains below all came from one sample that was sequenced in a study of T cells in Graves' hyperthyroidism and ophthalmopathy. TCR beta CDR3 regions were amplified from RNA transcripts. TCR CDR3 regions were first amplified by RT-PCR with HTBI primers. MiXCR, applied by TCRdb to the multiplex PCR reads, yields one record per CDR3 protein. This repertoire shows around 290,000 distinct CDR3 sequences, roughly 15% found once; its top ten account for 6.5% to 10%. The specimen was blood. The receptor source for this set is a woman aged 40 to 49 with Graves' hyperthyroidism.

This clonotype occurred many times. The chain is built from TRBV2 and TRBJ1-5; D might be TRBD1 (5 bases). V lost 11 bases and J lost 7, with 18 bases in between. From germline, CDR1 is SNHLY and CDR2 FYNNEI. The CDR3 has 13 amino acids. The CDR3 nucleotides are TGTGCCTGTCAATTGGGGGTCAGGCAGCCCCAGCATTTT. Protein sequence: CACQLGVRQPQHF. Variable domain in full (rest from reference TRBV2 and TRBJ1-5): EPEVTQTPSHQVTQMGQEVILRCVPISNHLYFYWYRQILGQKVEFLVSFYNNEISEKSEIFDDQFSVERPDGSNFTLKIRSTKLEDSAMYFCACQLGVRQPQHFGDGTRLSIL.

This clonotype was seen ten or more times. The chain uses TRBV7-9 and TRBJ2-1; 14 positions match TRBD2. Germline CDR1 SEHNR, CDR2 FQNEAQ (reference sequence). Losses at the gene ends were 6 bases for V and 3 bases for J; bases not matched to a gene: 7. The CDR3 loop spans 17 amino acids. The CDR3 here is CASSPPGLAGGYNEQFF. The CDR3, as DNA: TGTGCCAGCAGTCCCCCCGGACTAGCGGGAGGCTACAATGAGCAGTTCTTC.

The chain is built from TRBV6-2 or TRBV6-3 and TRBJ1-2; 9 nucleotides agree with TRBD1. J lost 6 bases, V lost 6 bases, and 14 bases had no gene match. This CDR3 spans 16 amino acids. From germline, CDR1 is MNHEY and CDR2 SVGEGT. The DNA of the CDR3 is TGTGCCAGCAGCACGGGTCGCGGGACAGGGCTGGATGGCTACACCTTC. Translated: CASSTGRGTGLDGYTF.

This clonotype was found a few times. In nucleotides, the CDR3 is TGTGCCAGCACGATCGGGACTGAAGCTTTCTTT. Translated: CASTIGTEAFF. The V gene is TRBV28, the J gene TRBJ1-1; D is unresolved. Looked up from germline, CDR1 is MDHEN and CDR2 is SYDVKM. The V end was cut by 7 bases, the J end by 5 bases, with 8 bases between. CDR3 size: 11 residues.

With regard to this clonotype: A single base separates this from a much larger clone, so it may be a read error. The chain joins TRBV5-1 to TRBJ2-7, with D possibly matching TRBD2 (5 bases). Trimming left V 3 bases short and J 7 bases short, with 8 bases between. Per germline, CDR1 SGHRS and CDR2 YFSETQ. The CDR3 has 11 residues. The chain's CDR3 is CASSSSLEQYF. DNA of the CDR3: TGCGCCAGCAGCTCTAGCCTTGAGCAGTACTTC.

In this sample, this clonotype turned up a few times. The junction departs from the called germline gene at one end, perhaps through a read error. The gene calls are TRBV7-8 and TRBJ2-2, with TRBD2 matching 9 bases. The CDR3 covers 16 residues. CDR1 is SGHVS and CDR2 is FQNEAQ in the germline V gene. CDR3 region: CASSHLAGVYTGDLFF. CDR3 sequence (DNA): TGTGCCAGCAGCCACTTAGCGGGAGTGTACACCGGGGATCTGTTTTTT.

This clonotype was found many times. The rearrangement links TRBV7-2 to TRBJ1-2; TRBD1 might be the D (6 bases). V lost 3 bases and J 4 bases, leaving 12 bases between the germline ends. The germline V gene encodes CDR1 SGHTA and CDR2 FQGNSA. CDR3 length: 14 residues. The CDR3 sequence: CASSFRQATYGYTF. The CDR3 DNA sequence: TGTGCCAGCAGCTTTAGACAGGCTACCTATGGCTACACCTTC.

This clonotype was counted only a few times. The chain combines TRBV7-9 with TRBJ1-2, with 7 bases that match TRBD1. Losses at the gene ends were 4 bases for V and 2 bases for J; bases not matched to a gene: 4. Germline V CDR1 and CDR2: SEHNR, FQNEAQ (reference sequence). This CDR3 has 14 amino acids. CDR3 sequence: CASSYWDRNYGYTF. The CDR3 DNA reads as TGTGCCAGCAGCTACTGGGACAGAAACTATGGCTACACCTTC.

This clonotype was seen many times. The chain joins TRBV15 to TRBJ2-7, with D maybe TRBD2 (6 bases). The V gene's germline CDR1 is LNHNV and CDR2 YYDKDF (reference sequence). This CDR3 comprises 15 residues. Trimming removed 1 base at V and 5 bases at J, with 15 bases between. Written as DNA, the CDR3 is TGTGCCACCAGCAGAGGAGGGCTAGCGAAGGACGAGCAGTACTTC. This translates into CATSRGGLAKDEQYF.

The rearrangement uses TRBV7-8 and TRBJ2-3; weak D call: TRBD2 (6 bases). V lost 2 bases, J lost 1 base, and 16 bases lay in between. This CDR3 comprises 17 residues. Germline-derived CDR1 and CDR2 are SGHVS and FQNEAQ. CDR3 DNA: TGTGCCAGCAGCTTACCGTACAGGAGGGTTGGCACAGATACGCAGTATTTT. Its protein is CASSLPYRRVGTDTQYF. The variable domain in full, with the rest retrieved from reference TRBV7-8 and TRBJ2-3, is GAGVSQSPRYKVAKRGQDVALRCDPISGHVSLFWYQQALGQGPEFLTYFQNEAQLDKSGLPSDRFFAERPEGSVSTLKIQRTQQEDSAVYLCASSLPYRRVGTDTQYFGPGTRLTVL.

This clonotype was counted at least ten times. The chain carries TRBV20-1 and TRBJ2-1; TRBD2 matches 9 bases. This CDR3 is built from 14 residues. Germline V gives CDR1 DFQATT, CDR2 SNEGSKA (reference sequence). V dropped 0 bases and J dropped 4; count of bases not matched to a gene: 1. The DNA of the CDR3 is TGCAGTGCTAGAGATAGCGGGGGTTACAATGAGCAGTTCTTC. The encoded protein is CSARDSGGYNEQFF.

This clonotype was seen more than once but under ten times. This chain uses TRBV20-1 with TRBJ1-4, with D possibly TRBD1 on 5 matching bases. The CDR3 loop spans 18 amino acids. Germline CDR1 and CDR2: DFQATT and SNEGSKA (reference sequence). The V end lost 2 bases, the J end lost 2 bases, and 21 bases lay between the germline ends. This CDR3 is CSARLLGRVSVTNEKLFF. The CDR3 DNA is TGCAGTGCTAGACTCCTGGGCAGGGTTAGTGTGACTAATGAAAAACTGTTTTTT.

This clonotype was recorded many times. The chain is built from TRBV3-1 and TRBJ2-7, with D hard to call. This CDR3 contains 11 residues. The germline CDR1 and CDR2 sequences are LGHDT and YNNKEL (reference sequence). V was trimmed by 1 base and J by 6 bases, leaving 4 bases between them. CDR3 nucleotide sequence: TGTGCCAGCAGCCAAGGGGGCGAGCAGTACTTC. Protein: CASSQGGEQYF.

V gene TRBV12-3 or TRBV12-4 combines with J gene TRBJ1-3; no reliable D call. Trimming took off 6 bases at V and 8 bases at J, with 23 bases between the two ends. This CDR3 has 16 residues. The CDR3 DNA reads TGTGCCAGCAGCCACCCCAGTTTCGTGCTTAGTGACACCATATATTTT. Translated, it gives CASSHPSFVLSDTIYF.

This clonotype was seen many times. V usage is TRBV4-1 and J usage is TRBJ1-2; possible D gene TRBD1, 5 bases. The germline V and J ends were trimmed by 4 bases and 7 bases, with 16 bases remaining between them. The CDR3 spans 14 residues. Per germline, CDR1 MGHRA and CDR2 YSYEKL. CDR3 sequence reads: CASSLKMGVPGYTF. The CDR3 region has the DNA TGCGCCAGCAGCCTAAAGATGGGGGTACCTGGCTACACCTTC.

Ten or more counts support this clonotype. The rearrangement joins TRBV12-3 or TRBV12-4 to TRBJ1-4, with 10 bases identical to TRBD1. Losses at the gene ends were 5 bases for V and 6 bases for J; bases not matched to a gene: 6. This CDR3 has 15 residues. The CDR3 here is CASSGTGESDEKLFF. In DNA, the CDR3 is TGTGCCAGCAGTGGGACAGGGGAATCAGATGAAAAACTGTTTTTT.

This clonotype was seen many times. The gene calls are TRBV12-3 or TRBV12-4 and TRBJ1-2, with TRBD1 as a possible D gene (5 bases). The CDR3 is made up of 12 amino acids. V gave up 6 bases and J gave up 4 bases, with 9 bases separating them. CDR3 loop: CASSPGGYGYTF. The CDR3 DNA is TGTGCCAGCAGCCCCGGGGGCTATGGCTACACCTTC.

This clonotype was observed at least ten times. V usage is TRBV7-9 and J usage is TRBJ2-7; unclear D gene. The germline CDR1 and CDR2 sequences are SEHNR and FQNEAQ (reference sequence). The CDR3 is 12 amino acids. V shed 8 bases and J shed 2 bases, with 10 bases lying between them. The CDR3, as DNA: TGTGCCAGCGGGATCGAGCCCTACGAGCAGTACTTC. Protein sequence: CASGIEPYEQYF.

This clonotype was observed a handful of times. The V call is TRBV19, the J call TRBJ2-3; D is ambiguous. The V end was cut by 7 bases, the J end by 6 bases, with 17 bases between. This CDR3 has 14 residues. Germline CDR1 is LNHDA and CDR2 is SQIVND (reference sequence). CDR3 nucleotides: TGTGCCAGTATGAAAAGTGGGAACTCGGATACGCAGTATTTT. Encoded protein: CASMKSGNSDTQYF.

This clonotype was seen only a few times. This may stem from a read error, because a much larger clone lies one nucleotide away. V and J are TRBV2 and TRBJ2-5; D gene uncertain. The germline CDR1 and CDR2 sequences are SNHLY and FYNNEI. The CDR3 length is 14 residues. CDR3 residues: CAGSVLAQQETQYF. The CDR3 DNA is TGTGCCGGCAGTGTCTTAGCCCAACAAGAGACCCAGTACTTC. Using reference TRBV2 and TRBJ2-5 for the parts outside the CDR3, the full variable domain is EPEVTQTPSHQVTQMGQEVILRCVPISNHLYFYWYRQILGQKVEFLVSFYNNEISEKSEIFDDQFSVERPDGSNFTLKIRSTKLEDSAMYFCAGSVLAQQETQYFGPGTRLLVL.

This clonotype occurred a few times. This chain connects TRBV19 to TRBJ1-6; TRBD1 matches 7 bases. Trimming removed 7 bases from V and 10 bases from J; junction bases left unmatched: 13. This CDR3 region has 15 residues. The V gene's germline CDR1 is LNHDA and CDR2 SQIVND (reference sequence). CDR3 nucleotides: TGTGCCAGTACCCTAAGGGGAGAGGGGGCATCACCCCTCCACTTT. Protein product: CASTLRGEGASPLHF.